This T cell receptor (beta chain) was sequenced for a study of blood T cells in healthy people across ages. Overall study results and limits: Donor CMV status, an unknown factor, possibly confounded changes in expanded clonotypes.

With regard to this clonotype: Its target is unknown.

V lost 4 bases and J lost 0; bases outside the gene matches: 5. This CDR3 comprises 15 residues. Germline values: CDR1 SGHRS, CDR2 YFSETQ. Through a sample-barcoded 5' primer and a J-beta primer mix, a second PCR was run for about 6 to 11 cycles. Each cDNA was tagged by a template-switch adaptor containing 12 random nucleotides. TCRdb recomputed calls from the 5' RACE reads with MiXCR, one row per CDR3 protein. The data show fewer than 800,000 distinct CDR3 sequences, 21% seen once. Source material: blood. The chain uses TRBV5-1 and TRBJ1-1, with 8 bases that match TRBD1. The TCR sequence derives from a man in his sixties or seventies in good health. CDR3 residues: CASSADRVMNTEAFF. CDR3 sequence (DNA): TGCGCCAGCAGCGCGGACAGGGTCATGAACACTGAAGCTTTCTTT.